A selection of T cell receptor beta chains follows, all from one sample in a study of response to subunit inactivated influenza vaccine. TCRdb reanalysed the RT-PCR reads using MiXCR and keeps one entry per CDR3 protein. The sample carries hundreds of thousands of distinct CDR3 sequences, approximately 14% recorded once. This specimen consisted of PBMCs from blood, obtained 11 to 12 days after vaccination. The receptors shown here come from a man aged 50-59 years who received an inactivated influenza vaccine. Each CDR3 is given with its conserved first and last residue. D genes are given only for firm matches. Part of the rows lack a size; the others show once, few, many or a class for expanded clones.

TRBD2,TRBJ2-1,few,TRBV5-1,CASSPLVASGRIVSYNEQFF,TGCGCCAGCAGCCCTCTCGTAGCGAGCGGGAGAATCGTATCCTACAATGAGCAGTTCTTC
TRBD1,TRBJ2-5,few,TRBV20-1,CSATRGIQETQYF,TGCAGTGCTACCAGGGGGATCCAAGAGACCCAGTACTTC
.,TRBJ2-3,.,TRBV30,CAWSLDGDTQYF,TGTGCCTGGAGTTTAGACGGAGATACGCAGTATTTT
TRBD1,TRBJ1-1,few,TRBV5-6,CASSFPRDRNTEAFF,TGTGCCAGCAGCTTCCCCCGGGACAGAAACACTGAAGCTTTCTTT
TRBD2,TRBJ2-1,.,TRBV20-1,CSGLAGGPGEQFF,TGCAGTGGACTAGCGGGAGGGCCGGGTGAGCAGTTCTTC
.,TRBJ1-4,.,TRBV12-3/TRBV12-4,CASGRGWPNEKLFF,TGTGCCAGCGGAAGGGGGTGGCCGAATGAAAAACTGTTTTTT
.,TRBJ1-4,few,TRBV7-2,CASDTGTNEKLFF,TGTGCCAGCGACACAGGGACTAATGAAAAACTGTTTTTT
TRBD2,TRBJ2-7,many,TRBV6-5,CASPASGTSYEQYF,TGTGCCAGCCCCGCTAGCGGGACTTCCTACGAGCAGTACTTC
.,TRBJ2-5,.,TRBV29-1,CSVPWKSAAETQYF,TGCAGCGTCCCTTGGAAAAGTGCAGCAGAGACCCAGTACTTC
.,TRBJ2-1,.,TRBV27,CASSLLAGLFSYNEQFF,TGTGCCAGCAGTTTATTGGCCGGCCTGTTCTCCTACAATGAGCAGTTCTTC
.,TRBJ2-1,.,TRBV20-1,CSAGGGNEQFF,TGCAGTGCGGGAGGCGGGAATGAGCAGTTCTTC
.,TRBJ2-1,.,TRBV18,CASSPYRGRERINEQFF,TGTGCCAGCTCACCATACAGAGGACGGGAGAGAATCAATGAGCAGTTCTTC
.,TRBJ2-3,.,TRBV7-2,CASSLGHGGQDTQYF,TGTGCCAGCAGCTTAGGTCATGGGGGGCAAGATACGCAGTATTTT
.,TRBJ2-7,many,TRBV20-1,CSARLPGVGEQYF,TGCAGTGCTAGACTTCCGGGGGTGGGGGAGCAGTACTTC
.,TRBJ2-3,.,TRBV20-1,CSVTGLGENTQYF,TGCAGTGTCACCGGCCTCGGGGAGAATACGCAGTATTTT
.,TRBJ2-5,few,TRBV6-2/TRBV6-3,CASSQLARQETQYF,TGTGCCAGCAGCCAGCTAGCGCGCCAAGAGACCCAGTACTTC
.,TRBJ2-3,few,TRBV7-8,CASRSHKADTQYF,TGTGCCAGCAGATCGCACAAGGCAGATACGCAGTATTTT
TRBD2,TRBJ2-5,many,TRBV20-1,CSAQTSGRASETQYF,TGCAGTGCTCAGACTAGCGGGAGGGCCAGTGAGACCCAGTACTTC
.,TRBJ1-2,.,TRBV16,CASSQSGDGYTF,TGTGCCAGCAGCCAATCTGGGGATGGCTACACCTTC
.,TRBJ2-7,.,TRBV27,CASMQGTRSYEQYF,TGTGCCAGCATGCAGGGGACCCGCTCCTACGAGCAGTACTTC
TRBD2,TRBJ2-7,.,TRBV6-2/TRBV6-3,CASRTQSGRKYYEQYF,TGTGCCAGCAGAACTCAAAGCGGGAGGAAATACTACGAGCAGTACTTC
.,TRBJ2-2,.,TRBV7-8,CASSLDGGPGELFF,TGTGCCAGCAGCTTAGATGGGGGCCCCGGGGAGCTGTTTTTT
TRBD2,TRBJ2-1,.,TRBV20-1,CSATWTSGSFGEQFF,TGCAGTGCTACGTGGACTAGCGGGAGTTTTGGTGAGCAGTTCTTC
.,TRBJ2-7,.,TRBV7-9,CASSAQGSYEQYF,TGTGCCAGCAGCGCACAGGGTTCCTACGAGCAGTACTTC
TRBD2,TRBJ2-7,many,TRBV11-2,CASALAGGPYEQYF,TGTGCCAGCGCACTAGCGGGGGGGCCTTACGAGCAGTACTTC
TRBD1,TRBJ2-7,few,TRBV4-3,CASSRGQGREQYF,TGCGCCAGCAGCCGCGGACAGGGCCGCGAGCAGTACTTC
.,TRBJ2-5,many,TRBV12-3/TRBV12-4,CASSSFPETQYF,TGTGCCAGCAGTTCATTCCCAGAGACCCAGTACTTC
TRBD1,TRBJ2-1,few,TRBV7-9,CASSYPGQGNEQFF,TGTGCCAGCAGCTATCCGGGACAGGGGAATGAGCAGTTCTTC
.,TRBJ1-1,few,TRBV29-1,CSVEDLLGTEAFF,TGCAGCGTTGAAGATCTCTTAGGAACTGAAGCTTTCTTT
TRBD2,TRBJ2-1,.,TRBV5-1,CASKLAGNYNEQFF,TGCGCCAGCAAGCTAGCGGGGAACTACAATGAGCAGTTCTTC
.,TRBJ2-7,few,TRBV7-8,CASSTRTAIEGQYF,TGTGCCAGCAGCACCCGGACAGCAATCGAGGGGCAGTACTTC
.,TRBJ2-4,few,TRBV12-2,CASRLARGTGFENIQYF,TGTGCAAGTCGCTTAGCGCGAGGGACAGGGTTTGAAAACATTCAGTACTTC
TRBD2,TRBJ2-7,.,TRBV20-1,CSARYRGGSAYEQYF,TGCAGTGCTAGATACCGAGGCGGGAGCGCCTACGAGCAGTACTTC
TRBD2,TRBJ2-7,.,TRBV7-2,CASSPFAGGYYEQYF,TGTGCCAGCAGCCCCTTCGCGGGAGGATACTACGAGCAGTACTTC
TRBD2,TRBJ2-3,few,TRBV28,CASSFPRLAARTDTQYF,TGTGCCAGCAGTTTTCCTAGACTAGCGGCCCGCACAGATACGCAGTATTTT
TRBD1,TRBJ1-5,.,TRBV20-1,CSARDRAEQPQHF,TGCAGTGCCCGGGACAGGGCGGAACAGCCCCAGCATTTT
TRBD2,TRBJ2-5,.,TRBV10-1,CASSESPSGVQETQYF,TGCGCCAGCAGTGAGTCGCCTAGCGGGGTCCAAGAGACCCAGTACTTC
.,TRBJ2-7,few,TRBV20-1,CSASTRYEQYF,TGCAGTGCTAGTACCCGGTACGAGCAGTACTTC
TRBD2,TRBJ2-7,few,TRBV7-8,CASSTGTSGRGEQYF,TGTGCCAGCAGCACCGGGACTAGCGGGAGAGGCGAGCAGTACTTC
.,TRBJ2-5,few,TRBV15,CATSRAGEGMETQYF,TGTGCCACCAGCAGAGCAGGGGAGGGGATGGAGACCCAGTACTTC
TRBD2,TRBJ2-3,few,TRBV7-3,CASSPALAGGDTQYF,TGTGCCAGCAGCCCAGCATTAGCGGGAGGGGATACGCAGTATTTT
.,TRBJ1-6,.,TRBV20-1,CSGFAQGSPLHF,TGCAGTGGATTCGCCCAAGGTTCACCCCTCCACTTT
TRBD1,TRBJ2-1,.,TRBV19,CASSPTGGARNEQFF,TGTGCCAGTAGCCCCACAGGGGGCGCGAGGAATGAGCAGTTCTTC
TRBD1,TRBJ2-1,few,TRBV7-2,CASSPDGATGVNEQFF,TGTGCCAGCAGCCCCGATGGGGCGACAGGGGTCAATGAGCAGTTCTTC
.,TRBJ2-7,.,TRBV12-3/TRBV12-4,CASSFNGRDYEHYF,TGTGCCAGCAGTTTCAACGGGAGAGACTACGAGCACTACTTC
.,TRBJ2-3,.,TRBV4-1,CASSQDVFPTGGDTQYF,TGCGCCAGCAGCCAAGACGTATTCCCGACGGGCGGGGATACGCAGTATTTT
.,TRBJ2-3,.,TRBV5-1,CASSGGSFSTDTQYF,TGCGCCAGCAGCGGGGGGAGTTTCAGCACAGATACGCAGTATTTT
TRBD2,TRBJ2-1,.,TRBV5-1,CASSFGGGLAGGSYNEQFF,TGCGCCAGCAGCTTTGGCGGGGGGCTAGCGGGAGGATCCTACAATGAGCAGTTCTTC
.,TRBJ1-5,.,TRBV12-3/TRBV12-4,CASSLGGARTQHF,TGTGCCAGCAGTTTGGGGGGGGCCCGAACCCAGCATTTT
.,TRBJ2-7,.,TRBV6-1,CASTTGMTYEQYF,TGTGCCAGCACCACAGGGATGACCTACGAGCAGTACTTC